This T cell receptor (beta chain) came from a study of cytomegalovirus exposure and HLA in healthy donors. Points from the study as a whole: Most sequenced TCRs were rare (though some public TCRs occurred in many donors). There were several of the most significant clusters that appeared linked to common viral pathogens in a later analysis. A few of the chains that were CMV-associated were confirmed in vitro to be specific for CMV antigens. Roughly uniform depth of sequencing across donors was assumed in presence/absence analyses.

The CDR3 spans 16 residues. Germline values: CDR1 SNHLY, CDR2 FYNNEI. Trimming removed 0 bases at V and 1 base at J, with 12 bases between. PCR primers comprised 60 Vbeta and 13 Jbeta primers. Using immunoSEQ multiplex PCR, the repertoire was profiled, and TCRdb retains in-frame clones only, with some absent. The table shows about 170,000 clones, with about 79% occurring only once. Notes on this clone: What it binds is not known.

This sequence joins TRBV2 and TRBJ1-1; tentative D call: TRBD1 (6 bases). The sequencing input was PBMCs. The sequence was obtained from a woman between 45 and 65 years old in good health and CMV-seronegative. CDR3 nucleotides: TGTGCCAGCAGTGAAGCCCGGGGGGGCGGGAACACTGAAGCTTTCTTT. This gives the protein CASSEARGGGNTEAFF.